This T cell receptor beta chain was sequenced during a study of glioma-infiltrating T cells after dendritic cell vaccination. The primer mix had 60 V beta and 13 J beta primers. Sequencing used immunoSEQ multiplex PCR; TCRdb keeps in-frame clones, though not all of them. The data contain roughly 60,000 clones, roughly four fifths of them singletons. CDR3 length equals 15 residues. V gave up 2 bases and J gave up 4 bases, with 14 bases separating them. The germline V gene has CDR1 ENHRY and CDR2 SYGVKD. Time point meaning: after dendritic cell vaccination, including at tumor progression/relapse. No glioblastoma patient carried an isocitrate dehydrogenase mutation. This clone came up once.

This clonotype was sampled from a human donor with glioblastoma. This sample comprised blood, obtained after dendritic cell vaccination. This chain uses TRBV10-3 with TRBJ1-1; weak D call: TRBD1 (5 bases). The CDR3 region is CAISEGQEGATEAFF. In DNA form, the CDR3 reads TGTGCCATCAGTGAGGGGCAGGAAGGGGCCACTGAAGCTTTCTTT.